This paragraph reports one TCR beta chain. Its antigen remains unidentified. The sample belongs to a study of identifying expanded T cells in peripheral blood. Regarding the study as a whole: Technical replicates showed roughly 1.2 changed clones; two weeks about 16.4; four weeks 19. Roughly two-week clone count variance significantly increased as total template count grew.

During the collection period, no donor immune events like infections were recorded. Clones were read by immunoSEQ multiplex PCR, and TCRdb kept only the in-frame ones, dropping some. The sample lists 130,000 or so clones; over 65% were seen once. The sequence derives from a person aged 18 to 70 in good health. The sequencing sample was made of blood.

This chain's CDR3 is CATSRDRVMVETQYF. As DNA, the CDR3 is TGTGCCACCAGCAGAGATCGAGTTATGGTAGAGACCCAGTACTTC. V is TRBV15 and J is TRBJ2-5; D is undetermined. The V end lost 0 bases, the J end lost 4 bases, and 12 bases lay between the germline ends. This CDR3 spans 15 amino acids. Germline V gene sequence: CDR1 LNHNV, CDR2 YYDKDF (reference sequence).